This T cell receptor (beta chain) derives from a study of T cells after posttransplantation cyclophosphamide. Overall study results and limits: Recipient CMV seropositivity and CMV reactivation strongly tracked TRB clonality.

Peripheral blood was collected from the related graft donor on the marrow donation day. The CDR3 totals 17 residues. CDR1 and CDR2 from the germline V gene are SGDLS and YYNGEE. V was clipped by 3 bases and J by 0 bases, with 18 bases between them. This clone has at least ten counts. The antigen is undetermined. Measured with immunoSEQ multiplex PCR; TCRdb has only the in-frame clones, and not every one. The specimen has tens of thousands of clones, none found just once. The chain links TRBV9 to TRBJ1-1; D possibly corresponds to TRBD1 (5 bases). Sequencing was carried out using PBMCs. The source is a woman aged 55-69 years in good health, CMV-negative, and a related stem cell transplant donor. The CDR3 nucleotides are TGTGCCAGCAGCGCCACTCCCGGGGGGAACTTGAACACTGAAGCTTTCTTT. This codes for CASSATPGGNLNTEAFF.